These 3 T cell receptor beta chains were sequenced from one sample in a study of radiotherapy plus CTLA-4 blockade in lung cancer. Method: immunoSEQ multiplex PCR; TCRdb's copy keeps in-frame clones and lacks some. The repertoire includes approximately 80,000 clones, 70% to 85% of them detected once, and more than 8% sits in the top ten. Sample: peripheral blood, taken from a patient treated with radiotherapy plus ipilimumab. Receptor source: a human donor with non-small cell lung cancer whose response to radiotherapy plus ipilimumab could not be evaluated.

The chain carries TRBV9 and TRBJ1-1, with 7 bases lining up with TRBD1. This CDR3 has 15 residues. The V gene's germline CDR1 is SGDLS and CDR2 YYNGEE. V lost 4 bases, J lost 1 base, and 7 bases stayed unmatched. DNA for the CDR3: TGTGCCAGCAGCCCACGAGGGGGCGCGAACACTGAAGCTTTCTTT. This codes for CASSPRGGANTEAFF.

This sequence joins TRBV6-4 and TRBJ1-2; 9 positions match TRBD1. The CDR3 has 14 residues. Germline CDR1 is MRHNA and CDR2 is SNTAGT. Trimming cost V 9 bases and J 4 bases; bases outside gene matches: 9. Written as DNA, the CDR3 is TGTGCCAGTCGTCCCGGGACAGGGATCTATGGCTACACCTTC. This translates into CASRPGTGIYGYTF.

The chain couples TRBV7-2 to TRBJ2-3, with 10 bases identical to TRBD2. Germline loops: CDR1 SGHTA, CDR2 FQGNSA. The V gene end was trimmed by 2 bases and the J gene end by 0 bases; junction bases not matched to a gene: 2. The CDR3 has 16 amino acids. CDR3 bases: TGTGCCAGCAGCTTACTAGCGGGGGCCAGCACAGATACGCAGTATTTT. This gives the protein CASSLLAGASTDTQYF.